One T cell receptor beta chain is described in this entry. The antigen is unknown. This specimen belongs to a study of cytomegalovirus exposure and HLA in healthy donors. Germline CDR1 reads SEHNR; CDR2 reads FQNEAQ (reference sequence). The CDR3 runs 17 residues. Trimming stripped 1 base from V and 3 bases from J, with 18 bases between. Profiling relied on immunoSEQ multiplex PCR, and the TCRdb table lists in-frame clones only, not all of them. The repertoire holds about 180,000 clones, with about 85% as singletons. Study results and limitations: One later analysis, an examination of the 90 to 150 validation repertoires, found that first-cohort TCR clusters tended to co-occur in them. A few CMV-associated chains were confirmed in vitro to be specific for CMV antigens. Per published reports, the classifier diagnosed cytomegalovirus status with high specificity and sensitivity.

This receptor was identified in a man between 18 and 35 years old in good health and CMV-seropositive. The material sequenced was PBMCs. This sequence joins TRBV7-9 and TRBJ1-2; TRBD1 might be the D (6 bases). DNA of the CDR3: TGTGCCAGCAGCTTAGAATGGGAGGGGGGCGCTTACTATGGCTACACCTTC. This encodes CASSLEWEGGAYYGYTF.